This T cell receptor (beta chain) is from a study of blood T cell repertoires in COVID-19 (dated by TCRdb to about 2020). As for the study more broadly: Samples covering the acute and convalescent phases of COVID-19 were provided by collaborators in the United States, Italy and Spain. The prospective study material was composed of cDNA or gDNA derived from T cells, B-cell-depleted T cells, or PBMCs. Where available, HLA class I and class II types were taken from metadata supplied by the sample provider and were not determined by assay-based typing. The dataset comprised deeply sampled blood TCRbeta repertoires from subjects exposed to, actively infected with, or recovered from COVID-19. The samples were drawn from the first 160 participants of the ongoing ImmuneRACE study and from some 1,300 subjects provided by 6 global collaborators. The repertoires were released in a freely available public database intended as a resource for research on the immune response to SARS-CoV-2. Sample metadata almost always included a de-identified subject ID, COVID-19 status, age in years and sex.

Whole blood was collected in K2EDTA tubes by collaborating institutions according to the institutions' own protocols. For TCRbeta analysis, collaborators shipped samples as frozen whole blood, isolated PBMCs, or DNA extracted from either of those sample types. TCRbeta CDR3 regions were amplified from genomic DNA by means of the immunoSEQ Assay, a bias-controlled multiplex PCR. In the source study's methods: Within the assay, amplification of reference gene primers was used to estimate how many nucleated cells each sample contained. To quantify the absolute abundance of each unique TCRbeta CDR3 rearrangement, sequence reads were collapsed and filtered. Productive Simpson clonality was computed per sample as the square root of Simpson's diversity index over productive rearrangements. The clones in this table, taken by TCRdb from immuneACCESS, are in-frame only. Not every clone is retained; where verified, under half of the shortfall comes from an unresolved V gene, and the cause of the rest is unknown. The D gene and trimming were derived from the DNA, and the V and J assignments and clone size from that table. Here the sample has about 320,000 clones; about 82% occur a single time. Roughly 7% of the sample comes from the top ten.

Findings and caveats that apply to the study as a whole: Clinical and demographic metadata were provided uncurated, with the amount varying by source and participant.

Unmatched junction bases come to 18, with V trimmed by 2 bases and J by 8 bases. Reading from cysteine to phenylalanine, the CDR3 counts 17 amino acids. Here the CDR3 DNA is all that survives: 51 bases in frame from base 1. CDR1 is given as SGHNT and CDR2 as YYREEE, both from the germline V gene (reference sequence). For this clone: The clone's antigen remains unknown. Base qualities were left out, and no much larger clone turns up one base away.

The clonotype comes from a human donor in a cohort sampled during active COVID-19. Recombination connected TRBV5-4 to TRBJ1-2; 7 nucleotides in the junction match TRBD1. The sample taken for sequencing was peripheral blood. The base sequence is TGTGCCAGCAGCTTTGGACAATTTGAGGGGCAGGGGGTCGGCTACACCTTC. Its protein product is CASSFGQFEGQGVGYTF.